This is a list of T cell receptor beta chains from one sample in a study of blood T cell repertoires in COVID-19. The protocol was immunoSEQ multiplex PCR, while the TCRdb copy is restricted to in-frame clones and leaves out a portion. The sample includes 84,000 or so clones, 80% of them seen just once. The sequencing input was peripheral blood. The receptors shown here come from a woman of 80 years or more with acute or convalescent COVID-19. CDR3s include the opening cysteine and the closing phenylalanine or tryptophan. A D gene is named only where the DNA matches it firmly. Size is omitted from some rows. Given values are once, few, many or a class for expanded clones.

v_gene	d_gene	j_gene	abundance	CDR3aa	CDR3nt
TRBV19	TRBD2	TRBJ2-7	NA	CASSTLAGGDEQYF	TGTGCCAGTAGTACACTAGCGGGAGGCGACGAGCAGTACTTC
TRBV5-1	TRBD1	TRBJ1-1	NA	CASSSQGAGTEAFF	TGCGCCAGCAGCTCCCAGGGGGCGGGCACTGAAGCTTTCTTT
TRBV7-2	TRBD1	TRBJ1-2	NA	CASSLRTGPHGYTF	TGTGCCAGCAGCTTAAGGACAGGCCCCCATGGCTACACCTTC
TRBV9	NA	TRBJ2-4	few	CASSSRLEKNIQYF	TGTGCCAGCAGCTCCCGACTAGAAAAAAACATTCAGTACTTC
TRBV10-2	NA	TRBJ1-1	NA	CASSVANTEAFF	TGCGCCAGCAGCGTAGCGAACACTGAAGCTTTCTTT
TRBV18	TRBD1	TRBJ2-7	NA	CASSTGTGYEQYF	TGTGCCAGCTCGACCGGGACAGGGTACGAGCAGTACTTC
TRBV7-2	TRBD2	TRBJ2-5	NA	CASKASGISETQYF	TGTGCCAGCAAAGCTAGCGGGATTTCCGAGACCCAGTACTTC
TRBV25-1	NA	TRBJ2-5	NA	CASSEFRGVAAQETQYF	TGTGCCAGCAGTGAATTTAGAGGAGTAGCGGCGCAAGAGACCCAGTACTTC
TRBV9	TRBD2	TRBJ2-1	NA	CASSAQLAGYNEQFF	TGTGCCAGCAGCGCTCAGCTAGCGGGTTACAATGAGCAGTTCTTC
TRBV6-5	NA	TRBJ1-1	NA	CASSSSAGMGVEAFF	TGTGCCAGCAGTTCGTCCGCGGGGATGGGAGTAGAAGCTTTCTTT
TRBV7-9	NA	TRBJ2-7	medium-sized	CASSETGVTYEQYF	TGTGCCAGCAGCGAGACAGGAGTCACCTACGAGCAGTACTTC
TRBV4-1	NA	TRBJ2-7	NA	CASSQATSYEQYF	TGCGCCAGCAGCCAAGCAACTAGCTACGAGCAGTACTTC
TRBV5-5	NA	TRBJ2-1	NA	CASSLVPDSYNEQFF	TGTGCCAGCAGCTTGGTCCCGGACAGCTACAATGAGCAGTTCTTC
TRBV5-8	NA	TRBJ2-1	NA	CASSLEQGVDEQFF	TGTGCCAGCAGCTTGGAGCAGGGTGTCGATGAGCAGTTCTTC
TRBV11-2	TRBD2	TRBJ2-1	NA	CASSLDRASGGQFF	TGTGCCAGCAGCTTAGATAGGGCTAGCGGGGGGCAGTTCTTC
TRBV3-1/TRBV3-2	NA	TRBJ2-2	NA	CASSQRQGGTGELFF	TGTGCCAGCAGCCAGAGGCAGGGAGGCACCGGGGAGCTGTTTTTT
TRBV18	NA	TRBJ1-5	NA	CASSPRAGTSNQPQHF	TGTGCCAGCTCACCACGGGCCGGGACAAGCAATCAGCCCCAGCATTTT
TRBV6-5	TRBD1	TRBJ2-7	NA	CASRHRDSYEQYF	TGTGCCAGCAGACACCGGGACAGCTACGAGCAGTACTTC
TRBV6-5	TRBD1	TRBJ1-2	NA	CVTQGGGVYYGYTF	TGTGTAACGCAGGGGGGTGGGGTCTACTATGGCTACACCTTC
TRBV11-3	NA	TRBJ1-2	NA	CASSLDGLHRGYWANYGYTF	TGTGCCAGCAGCTTAGATGGTTTGCATCGGGGGTACTGGGCTAACTATGGCTACACCTTC
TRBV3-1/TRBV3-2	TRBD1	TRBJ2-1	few	CASSLRQGGFSYNEQFF	TGTGCCAGCAGCCTCCGACAGGGGGGTTTCTCCTACAATGAGCAGTTCTTC
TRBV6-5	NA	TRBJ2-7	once	CASSFQNRGGAEQYF	TGTGCCAGCAGTTTCCAAAACAGGGGGGGGGCGGAGCAGTACTTC
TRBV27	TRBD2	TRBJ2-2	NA	CASSLWASGSIGELFF	TGTGCCAGCAGTTTATGGGCTAGCGGGAGTATCGGGGAGCTGTTTTTT
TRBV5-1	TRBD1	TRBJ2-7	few	CASSRGQGTDEQYF	TGCGCCAGCAGCCGGGGACAGGGGACGGACGAGCAGTACTTC
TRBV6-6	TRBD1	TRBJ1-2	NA	CASSQDRGQGYTF	TGTGCCAGCAGCCAAGACAGGGGGCAAGGCTACACCTTC
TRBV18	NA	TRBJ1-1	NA	CASSPSPPRRIEAFF	TGTGCCAGCTCACCAAGTCCCCCCCGGAGAATTGAAGCTTTCTTT
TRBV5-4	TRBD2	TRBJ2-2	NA	CASSSGREGTGELFF	TGTGCCAGCAGCTCCGGGAGGGAGGGCACCGGGGAGCTGTTTTTT
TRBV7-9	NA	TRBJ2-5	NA	CASSFPNGGQETQYF	TGTGCCAGCAGCTTCCCGAACGGGGGCCAAGAGACCCAGTACTTC
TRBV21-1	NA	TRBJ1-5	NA	CASSKSQGSPNQPQHF	TGTGCCAGCAGCAAATCACAGGGGAGTCCCAATCAGCCCCAGCATTTT
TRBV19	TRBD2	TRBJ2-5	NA	CASSPRGAGGTLRETQYF	TGTGCCAGTAGTCCACGGGGAGCGGGAGGAACCCTAAGAGAGACCCAGTACTTC
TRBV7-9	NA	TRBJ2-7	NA	CASSPSYASEQYF	TGTGCCAGCAGCCCGAGCTATGCCTCCGAGCAGTACTTC
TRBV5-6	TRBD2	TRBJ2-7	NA	CASSLRLAGGEQYF	TGTGCCAGCAGCCTCCGACTAGCGGGAGGCGAGCAGTACTTC
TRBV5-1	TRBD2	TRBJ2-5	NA	CASSLRLAGGETQYF	TGCGCCAGCAGCTTGAGACTAGCGGGGGGGGAGACCCAGTACTTC
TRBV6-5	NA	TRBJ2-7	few	CASRDLTSSKGHF	TGTGCCAGCAGGGACCTAACTAGCAGTAAAGGGCACTTC
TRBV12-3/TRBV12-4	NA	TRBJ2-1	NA	CASSEGGYNEQFF	TGTGCCAGCAGTGAGGGGGGGTACAATGAGCAGTTCTTC
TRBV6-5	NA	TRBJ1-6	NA	CASSYGQRNYNSPLHF	TGTGCCAGCAGTTACGGGCAGCGGAACTATAATTCACCCCTCCACTTT
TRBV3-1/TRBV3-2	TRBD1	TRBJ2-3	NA	CASSQAPGDRADTQYF	TGTGCCAGCAGCCAAGCTCCAGGGGACAGGGCAGATACGCAGTATTTT
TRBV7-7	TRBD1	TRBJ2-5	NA	CASSLAGGMETQYF	TGTGCCAGCAGCTTAGCAGGGGGCATGGAGACCCAGTACTTC
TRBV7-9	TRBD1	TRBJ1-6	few	CASSVGQGESPLHF	TGTGCCAGCAGCGTTGGACAGGGCGAGTCACCCCTCCACTTT
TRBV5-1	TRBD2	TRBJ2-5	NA	CASSLTSGEETQYF	TGCGCCAGCAGCTTGACTAGCGGAGAAGAGACCCAGTACTTC
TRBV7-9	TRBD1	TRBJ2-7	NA	CASSLYGTGSTYEQYF	TGTGCCAGCAGCTTATATGGGACAGGGTCTACCTACGAGCAGTACTTC
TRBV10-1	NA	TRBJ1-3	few	CASPPGHKGNTIYF	TGCGCCAGCCCTCCGGGACACAAGGGAAACACCATATATTTT
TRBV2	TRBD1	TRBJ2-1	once	CASSLDRGSYNEQFF	TGTGCCAGCAGTTTAGACAGGGGCTCCTACAATGAGCAGTTCTTC
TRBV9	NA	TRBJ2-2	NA	CASSVAGNTGELFF	TGTGCCAGCAGCGTAGCCGGGAACACCGGGGAGCTGTTTTTT
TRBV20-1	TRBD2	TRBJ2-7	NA	CSASRRLAGVDEQYF	TGCAGTGCTAGTCGCCGACTAGCGGGAGTTGACGAGCAGTACTTC
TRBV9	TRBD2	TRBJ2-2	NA	CASSSSGGGYGELFF	TGTGCCAGCAGCTCAAGCGGGGGAGGATATGGGGAGCTGTTTTTT
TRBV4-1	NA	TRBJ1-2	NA	CASSQDYRAAFYGYTF	TGCGCCAGCAGCCAAGACTACCGAGCCGCTTTCTATGGCTACACCTTC
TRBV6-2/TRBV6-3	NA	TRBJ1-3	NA	CASSPQELQGSGNTIYF	TGTGCCAGCAGCCCTCAAGAGCTTCAGGGGTCTGGAAACACCATATATTTT
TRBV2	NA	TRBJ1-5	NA	CASTGGQSYQPQHF	TGTGCCAGCACAGGAGGACAGTCCTATCAGCCCCAGCATTTT
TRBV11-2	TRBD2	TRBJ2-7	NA	CASSHRLAGVAYEQYF	TGTGCCAGCAGCCATCGACTAGCGGGAGTAGCCTACGAGCAGTACTTC
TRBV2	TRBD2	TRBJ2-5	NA	CASSPARLAGGLTNQETQYF	TGTGCCAGCAGTCCCGCCAGACTAGCGGGGGGTCTGACGAACCAAGAGACCCAGTACTTC
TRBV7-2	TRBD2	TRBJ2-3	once	CASSLGLAGVADTQYF	TGTGCCAGCAGCTTGGGACTAGCGGGCGTAGCAGATACGCAGTATTTT